This TCR beta chain was observed in a study of PD-L1 blockade in urothelial cancer. Study background: The analyses of blood took place 3 weeks (second dose) and 6 weeks after treatment start. Blood yielded a median of approximately 130,000 T cells per sample.

Germline V gene sequence: CDR1 SGHRS, CDR2 YFSETQ. Trimming left V 4 bases short and J 9 bases short, with 14 bases between. The CDR3 totals 13 residues. Method: immunoSEQ multiplex PCR; TCRdb's copy keeps in-frame clones and lacks some. Counted here are around 35,000 clones, over 75% occurring once; the ten biggest clones make up around 20%. This chain joins TRBV5-1 and TRBJ2-1; D possibly corresponds to TRBD2 (5 bases). The clonotype was recovered from a man aged 55 to 69 with urothelial cancer. The sequencing here drew on PBMCs, taken around atezolizumab (anti-PD-L1) treatment. The CDR3, as DNA: TGCGCCAGCAGCCTGGACGGAGAGGGTGAGCAGTTCTTC. This encodes CASSLDGEGEQFF.